The entry that follows covers one T cell receptor (beta chain) sequence. Its matching antigen is unknown. The sample is drawn from a study of blood T cells in healthy people across ages. The CDR3 runs 15 residues. Germline V CDR1 and CDR2: SGHRS, YFSETQ. Findings of the study overall: Among long-lived donors, naive CD4+ cells were more numerous and diversity higher than in aged donors.

Primers used in a second PCR of roughly 6 to 11 cycles were a sample-barcoded 5' primer and a J-beta primer mix. TCRdb redid the calling of the 5' RACE reads with MiXCR, one entry per CDR3 protein. Altogether 750,000 or so distinct CDR3 sequences are present, roughly 25% being singletons, with the ten largest covering 9.4%. The data also belong to a second study, concerning T cells of mothers and their children.

Input material: blood. This chain connects TRBV5-1 to TRBJ2-5; 7 nucleotides match TRBD2. The J call may be incorrect, as the DNA end agrees better with TRBJ2-7. This clonotype originated in a boy aged 5 to 17 in good health. Here the CDR3 DNA reads TGCGCCAGCAGCTTGGGACGGGACTATTCCTACGAGCAGTACTTC. It codes for CASSLGRDYSYEQYF.